A selection of T cell receptor beta chains follows, all from one sample in a study of CD8+CD57+ T cells in acquired aplastic anemia. TCRdb ran MiXCR on the reads and lists one entry per CDR3 protein. The profile shows approximately 470,000 distinct CDR3 sequences, less than 35% of them singletons. Specimen: sorted CD4+, CD8+, or CD8+CD57+ T cells (not recorded which) from PBMCs. These receptors were taken from a human donor with aplastic anemia. Each CDR3 is given with its conserved first and last residue. The order of the fields is D gene, J gene, V gene, clone size, CDR3 protein, CDR3 DNA. A D gene is named only where the DNA matches it firmly. Not all rows give a size; the values are once, few, many and, for expanded clones, a class.

>-|TRBJ1-6|TRBV12-3/TRBV12-4|many
CASTTAGNNSPLHF
TGTGCCAGCACTACAGCCGGGAATAATTCACCCCTCCACTTT
>-|TRBJ1-5|TRBV7-8|-
CASSLGFGDSNQPQHF
TGTGCCAGCAGCTTAGGGTTCGGAGATAGCAATCAGCCCCAGCATTTT
>-|TRBJ2-5|TRBV20-1|few
CSARPAHQETQYF
TGCAGTGCCAGACCGGCGCACCAAGAGACCCAGTACTTC
>-|TRBJ1-1|TRBV7-8|many
CASSLSGREAFF
TGTGCCAGCAGCTTATCCGGGCGTGAAGCTTTCTTT
>TRBD2|TRBJ2-3|TRBV4-1|-
CASSPISGTSNLRGDTQYF
TGCGCCAGCAGCCCAATTAGCGGGACTAGTAACCTTAGAGGGGATACGCAGTATTTT
>TRBD1|TRBJ1-1|TRBV11-1|few
CASSSHRGPSDAEAFF
TGTGCCAGCAGCTCCCACAGGGGGCCCTCGGACGCTGAAGCTTTCTTT
>TRBD2|TRBJ2-3|TRBV29-1|many
CSVHQAGTRRTDTQYF
TGCAGCGTCCACCAGGCCGGGACTAGGCGCACAGATACGCAGTATTTT
>TRBD1|TRBJ1-6|TRBV10-3|-
CAITKVGQNSPLHF
TGTGCCATCACCAAAGTGGGACAGAATTCACCCCTCCACTTT
>-|TRBJ1-1|TRBV10-3|many
CAITSPPNTEAFF
TGTGCCATCACTTCGCCTCCGAACACTGAAGCTTTCTTT
>TRBD2|TRBJ2-7|TRBV29-1|-
CSVGSRAGGPFGEQYF
TGCAGCGTTGGAAGTAGGGCGGGAGGGCCTTTCGGCGAGCAGTACTTC
>-|TRBJ2-7|TRBV20-1|few
CSASGQGLYEQYF
TGCAGTGCTAGCGGGCAGGGGCTCTACGAGCAGTACTTC
>-|TRBJ1-1|TRBV10-3|-
CAISETANTEAFF
TGTGCCATCAGTGAAACGGCGAACACTGAAGCTTTCTTT
>TRBD2|TRBJ2-7|TRBV20-1|few
CSARHELGGLAGSYEQYF
TGCAGTGCTAGACACGAATTGGGAGGACTAGCGGGGTCCTACGAGCAGTACTTC
>TRBD1|TRBJ2-1|TRBV15|many
CATSRAGQEQFF
TGTGCCACCAGCAGAGCGGGACAGGAGCAGTTCTTC
>-|TRBJ1-2|TRBV20-1|many
CSAVPSGGWGYTF
TGCAGTGCTGTACCGTCGGGGGGCTGGGGCTACACCTTC
>TRBD2|TRBJ2-7|TRBV10-2|-
CASRLADSTRGYF
TGCGCCAGCAGACTAGCGGACTCAACTAGAGGGTACTTC
>-|TRBJ2-3|TRBV5-4|-
CASSISPGSYNEQYF
TGTGCCAGCAGCATTAGCCCAGGCTCCTACAATGAGCAGTATTTT
>-|TRBJ1-3|TRBV29-1|-
CSVGQARNTIYF
TGCAGCGTTGGACAGGCCAGAAACACCATATATTTT
>TRBD1|TRBJ1-4|TRBV20-1|few
CSASRDRGVSANEKLFF
TGCAGTGCTAGTCGCGACAGGGGAGTATCGGCTAATGAAAAACTGTTTTTT
>-|TRBJ2-5|TRBV25-1|many
CASSKPGETQYF
TGTGCCAGCAGTAAGCCCGGGGAGACCCAGTACTTC
>TRBD2|TRBJ2-3|TRBV7-3|few
CASSDRLAGGRDTQYF
TGTGCCAGCAGCGACCGACTAGCGGGGGGGCGAGATACGCAGTATTTT
>TRBD1|TRBJ1-4|TRBV20-1|-
CSALSVTGTGGAGNEKLFF
TGCAGTGCTCTCTCCGTAACGGGTACAGGGGGCGCCGGTAATGAAAAACTGTTTTTT
>-|TRBJ1-1|TRBV7-9|-
CASSFGTGVALEALF
TGTGCCAGCAGCTTCGGGACCGGGGTAGCCCTTGAAGCTCTCTTT
>-|TRBJ1-5|TRBV2|many
CASSEIGYNQPQHF
TGTGCCAGCAGTGAAATAGGTTACAATCAGCCCCAGCATTTT
>-|TRBJ1-5|TRBV19|many
CASSIQGMGNQPQHF
TGTGCCAGTAGTATACAGGGGATGGGCAATCAGCCCCAGCATTTT
>-|TRBJ1-5|TRBV3-1|-
CASSQAGGNQPQHF
TGTGCCAGCAGCCAAGCTGGAGGGAATCAGCCCCAGCATTTT
>-|TRBJ1-1|TRBV7-9|-
CASSSLEDTEAFF
TGTGCCAGCAGCTCCTTGGAGGACACTGAAGCTTTCTTT
>TRBD1|TRBJ1-6|TRBV5-5|many
CASSLDRGNSPLHF
TGTGCCAGCAGCTTAGACAGGGGGAATTCACCCCTCCACTTT
>-|TRBJ1-1|TRBV15|-
CATSSIKTENTEAFF
TGTGCCACCAGCAGTATAAAGACAGAAAACACTGAAGCTTTCTTT
>-|TRBJ2-7|TRBV11-3|few
CASSRRPSSSSYEQYF
TGTGCCAGCAGCCGACGGCCTAGTAGCAGCTCCTACGAGCAGTACTTC
>-|TRBJ1-1|TRBV9|-
CASGQGSRMNTEAFF
TGTGCCAGCGGCCAAGGGTCTCGTATGAACACTGAAGCTTTCTTT
>TRBD2|TRBJ2-7|TRBV15|-
CATSRDPREGGYEQYF
TGTGCCACCAGCAGAGATCCGAGGGAGGGAGGCTACGAGCAGTACTTC
>TRBD1|TRBJ1-1|TRBV6-5|-
CASSYSRGQQGRTEAFF
TGTGCCAGCAGTTACTCGAGAGGCCAACAGGGGCGCACTGAAGCTTTCTTT
>-|TRBJ1-2|TRBV20-1|-
CSARAWAGVQKGGGYTF
TGCAGTGCTAGAGCTTGGGCAGGGGTGCAAAAGGGCGGTGGCTACACCTTC
>-|TRBJ2-4|TRBV19|-
CASSIYTSGFQYF
TGTGCCAGTAGTATTTATACCAGCGGGTTTCAGTACTTC
>-|TRBJ2-1|TRBV20-1|-
CSAKRPAPYNEQFF
TGCAGTGCTAAACGGCCGGCCCCCTACAATGAGCAGTTCTTC
>TRBD1|TRBJ1-2|TRBV24-1|few
CATSDLTEGARIYGYTF
TGTGCCACCAGTGATTTAACTGAGGGGGCGCGGATCTATGGCTACACCTTC
>-|TRBJ2-1|TRBV15|once
CATSRVVDEQFF
TGTGCCACCAGCAGAGTGGTGGATGAGCAGTTCTTC
>-|TRBJ1-6|TRBV3-1|-
CASSPRTDYNSPLHF
TGTGCCAGCAGCCCGCGGACAGACTATAATTCACCCCTCCACTTT
>-|TRBJ1-6|TRBV7-2|-
CASSLNFGGSSYNSPLHF
TGTGCCAGCAGCTTAAATTTTGGAGGGAGCTCCTATAATTCACCCCTCCACTTT
>TRBD1|TRBJ2-7|TRBV6-5|-
CASTSPTGTGRSEQYF
TGTGCCAGCACTTCACCCACCGGGACAGGGAGGAGCGAGCAGTACTTC
>-|TRBJ1-5|TRBV10-3|-
CAISERSSGHQPQHF
TGTGCCATCAGTGAACGCAGTTCGGGGCATCAGCCCCAGCATTTT
>-|TRBJ2-7|TRBV7-2|many
CASSLSYYEQYF
TGTGCCAGCAGCTTGAGTTACTACGAGCAGTACTTC